The source of this TCR beta chain is a study of blood T cell repertoires in COVID-19. Whole-study context: The samples span acute and convalescent COVID-19 from the United States, Italy and Spain. PBMCs, B-cell-depleted T cells, or T cells provided the cDNA or gDNA that made up the material.

Clones were sequenced by immunoSEQ multiplex PCR, and TCRdb holds only the in-frame ones, with some missing. The table records about 88,000 clones, 80% to 95% of them present only once. The length of the CDR3 is 15 residues. The germline V and J ends were trimmed by 1 base and 8 bases, with 17 bases remaining between them. Looked up from germline, CDR1 is LGHNA and CDR2 is YSLEER. The J gene is TRBJ1-2, the V gene TRBV4-3; D remains ambiguous. This sequence originates from a young man with COVID-19, enrolled during active disease. Material: peripheral blood. CDR3 protein: CASSQGAGRTLGYTF. The CDR3 DNA is TGCGCCAGCAGCCAAGGGGCAGGCCGAACGCTAGGCTACACCTTC.